The clone carrying this TCR beta chain was detected many times. TCRdb ran MiXCR on the reads and lists one entry per CDR3 protein. The table has around 530,000 distinct CDR3 sequences, around 27% seen once. The entry originates in a study of T cell repertoires in cytomegalovirus infection. Looked up from germline, CDR1 is SGHTA and CDR2 is FQGNSA. The V and J ends lost 6 bases and 0 bases respectively, with 3 bases between them. This CDR3 is built from 13 residues. The chain is built from TRBV7-2 and TRBJ2-6; D is unclear. The TCR was taken from a human donor in good health (CMV status not recorded). Some clones in this sample may be carry-over from other donors' samples. The specimen sequenced was PBMCs. Here the CDR3 reads CASRDSGANVLTF. CDR3 DNA: TGTGCCAGCAGGGACTCTGGGGCCAACGTCCTGACTTTC.